This TCR beta chain was sequenced during a study of cytomegalovirus exposure and HLA in healthy donors. A multiplex PCR was run with 60 Vbeta primers and 13 Jbeta primers. TCRdb's copy holds only in-frame clones and misses some; the assay was immunoSEQ multiplex PCR. This table has fewer than 250,000 clones, more than 75% appearing once. The germline CDR1 and CDR2 sequences are SNHLY and FYNNEI. Germline trimming cut 1 base from V and 10 bases from J; bases unmatched to any gene: 1. The CDR3 contains 13 residues. This TCR derives from a woman aged 45-59 years in good health and CMV-seronegative. The sample consisted of PBMCs. The rearrangement links TRBV2 to TRBJ2-1; 10 nucleotides align to TRBD2. The CDR3 DNA reads TGTGCCAGCAGTGAAGGGACTAGCGGAGAGCAGTTCTTC. Translated: CASSEGTSGEQFF.